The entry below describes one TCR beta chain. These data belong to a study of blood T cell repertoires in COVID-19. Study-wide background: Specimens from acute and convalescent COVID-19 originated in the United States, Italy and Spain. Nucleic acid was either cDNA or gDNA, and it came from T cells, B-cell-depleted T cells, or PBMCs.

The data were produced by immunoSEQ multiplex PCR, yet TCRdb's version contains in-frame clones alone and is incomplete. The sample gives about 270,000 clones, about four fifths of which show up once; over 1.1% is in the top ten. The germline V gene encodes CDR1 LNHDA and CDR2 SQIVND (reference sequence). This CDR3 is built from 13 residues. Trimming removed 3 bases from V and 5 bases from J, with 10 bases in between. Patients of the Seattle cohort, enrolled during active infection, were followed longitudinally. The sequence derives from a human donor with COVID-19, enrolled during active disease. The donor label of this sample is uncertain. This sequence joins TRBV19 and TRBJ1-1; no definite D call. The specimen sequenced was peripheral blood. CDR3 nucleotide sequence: TGTGCCAGTAGTATCGAGGGAGATACTGAAGCTTTCTTT. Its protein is CASSIEGDTEAFF.